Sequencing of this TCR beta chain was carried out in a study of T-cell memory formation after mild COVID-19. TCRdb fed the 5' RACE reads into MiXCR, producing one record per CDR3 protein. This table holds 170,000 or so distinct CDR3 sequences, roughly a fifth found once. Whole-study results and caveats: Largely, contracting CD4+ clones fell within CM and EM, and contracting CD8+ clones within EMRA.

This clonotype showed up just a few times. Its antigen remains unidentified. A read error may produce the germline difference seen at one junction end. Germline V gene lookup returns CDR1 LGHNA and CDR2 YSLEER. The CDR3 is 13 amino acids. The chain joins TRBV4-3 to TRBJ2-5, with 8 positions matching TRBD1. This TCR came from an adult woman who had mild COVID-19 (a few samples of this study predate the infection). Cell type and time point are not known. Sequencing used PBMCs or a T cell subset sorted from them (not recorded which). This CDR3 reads CASSQDRQGQVHF. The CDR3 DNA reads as TGCGCCAGCAGCCAAGATCGGCAGGGACAGGTCCACTTC.